These T cell receptor beta chains were read from a single sample in a study of cytomegalovirus exposure and HLA in healthy donors. TCRdb's table, derived via immunoSEQ multiplex PCR, lists solely in-frame clones and lacks some. The sample records 95,000 to 100,000 clones, 76% being singletons. The specimen was PBMCs. All receptors derive from a man aged 35-49 years in good health and CMV-seronegative. Both conserved end residues are part of each CDR3. The D gene is left open where the match is weak. Some rows have no size entry. The others give once, few or many, or a class for an expanded clone.

v_call: TRBV28
clone_size: .
d_call: .
j_call: TRBJ1-1
cdr3_aa: CASTGTPNTEAFF
cdr3_nt: TGTGCCAGCACGGGGACACCCAACACTGAAGCTTTCTTT

v_call: TRBV18
clone_size: .
d_call: .
j_call: TRBJ2-5
cdr3_aa: CASSPPSGRGQETQYF
cdr3_nt: TGTGCCAGCTCACCACCGTCCGGGAGAGGCCAAGAGACCCAGTACTTC

v_call: TRBV9
clone_size: few
d_call: .
j_call: TRBJ2-6
cdr3_aa: CASSVGRASSGANVLTF
cdr3_nt: TGTGCCAGCAGCGTGGGCAGGGCCAGCTCTGGGGCCAACGTCCTGACTTTC

v_call: TRBV5-6
clone_size: .
d_call: .
j_call: TRBJ1-3
cdr3_aa: CASSRRRDRSGNTIYF
cdr3_nt: TGTGCCAGCAGCCGAAGACGCGACAGGTCTGGAAACACCATATATTTT

v_call: TRBV10-1
clone_size: .
d_call: TRBD2
j_call: TRBJ2-1
cdr3_aa: CASSEGAGAYNEQFF
cdr3_nt: TGCGCCAGCAGTGAAGGAGCGGGAGCATACAATGAGCAGTTCTTC

v_call: TRBV28
clone_size: .
d_call: .
j_call: TRBJ1-4
cdr3_aa: CASRGLNEKLFF
cdr3_nt: TGTGCCAGCAGGGGGCTTAATGAAAAACTGTTTTTT

v_call: TRBV28
clone_size: .
d_call: TRBD1
j_call: TRBJ1-6
cdr3_aa: CASSRNRGSPLHF
cdr3_nt: TGTGCCAGCAGTCGAAACAGGGGGTCACCCCTCCACTTT

v_call: TRBV5-4
clone_size: .
d_call: .
j_call: TRBJ2-6
cdr3_aa: CASSPSTTSGANVLTF
cdr3_nt: TGTGCCAGCAGCCCTTCGACAACAAGTGGGGCCAACGTCCTGACTTTC

v_call: TRBV27
clone_size: few
d_call: TRBD1
j_call: TRBJ1-5
cdr3_aa: CASSLQGAHQPQHF
cdr3_nt: TGTGCCAGCTCCCTCCAGGGGGCCCATCAGCCCCAGCATTTT

v_call: TRBV27
clone_size: .
d_call: TRBD1
j_call: TRBJ2-2
cdr3_aa: CASSDGLTGVTGDLFF
cdr3_nt: TGTGCCAGCAGCGATGGGTTAACAGGGGTCACCGGGGATCTGTTTTTT

v_call: TRBV28
clone_size: .
d_call: .
j_call: TRBJ1-4
cdr3_aa: CASRDPGEANEKLFF
cdr3_nt: TGTGCCAGCAGGGACCCGGGGGAGGCTAATGAAAAACTGTTTTTT

v_call: TRBV28
clone_size: .
d_call: .
j_call: TRBJ1-3
cdr3_aa: CASKGVISGNTIYF
cdr3_nt: TGTGCCAGCAAAGGGGTCATCTCTGGAAACACCATATATTTT

v_call: TRBV5-1
clone_size: .
d_call: .
j_call: TRBJ2-2
cdr3_aa: CASSSNRENTGELFF
cdr3_nt: TGCGCCAGCAGCTCGAACAGGGAGAACACCGGGGAGCTGTTTTTT

v_call: TRBV20-1
clone_size: .
d_call: .
j_call: TRBJ2-1
cdr3_aa: CSARVREQFF
cdr3_nt: TGCAGTGCTAGAGTCCGGGAACAGTTCTTC

v_call: TRBV11-2
clone_size: .
d_call: .
j_call: TRBJ1-4
cdr3_aa: CASSSDRNEKLFF
cdr3_nt: TGTGCCAGCAGCTCGGACAGAAATGAAAAACTGTTTTTT

v_call: TRBV4-3
clone_size: .
d_call: TRBD1
j_call: TRBJ2-7
cdr3_aa: CASSHETGAGSYEQYF
cdr3_nt: TGCGCCAGCAGCCATGAAACAGGGGCAGGGTCCTACGAGCAGTACTTC

v_call: TRBV11-2
clone_size: .
d_call: TRBD1
j_call: TRBJ1-4
cdr3_aa: CASSLVGTAATNEKLFF
cdr3_nt: TGTGCCAGCAGCTTAGTTGGGACAGCTGCAACTAATGAAAAACTGTTTTTT

v_call: TRBV5-1
clone_size: .
d_call: TRBD1
j_call: TRBJ1-1
cdr3_aa: CASSLWAGGILNTEAFF
cdr3_nt: TGCGCCAGCAGCTTGTGGGCAGGGGGGATTTTGAACACTGAAGCTTTCTTT

v_call: TRBV5-6
clone_size: few
d_call: .
j_call: TRBJ2-3
cdr3_aa: CASSSGGRRTDTQYF
cdr3_nt: TGTGCCAGCAGCTCCGGCGGGCGGAGGACAGATACGCAGTATTTT

v_call: TRBV7-9
clone_size: .
d_call: .
j_call: TRBJ1-1
cdr3_aa: CSSSLAVTGLVTEAFF
cdr3_nt: TGTTCCAGCAGCTTAGCGGTCACGGGACTGGTTACTGAAGCTTTCTTT

v_call: TRBV7-6
clone_size: .
d_call: TRBD1
j_call: TRBJ2-5
cdr3_aa: CASSLSVGVMDREALETQYF
cdr3_nt: TGTGCCAGCAGCTTATCGGTCGGGGTCATGGACAGGGAGGCTCTAGAGACCCAGTACTTC

v_call: TRBV11-3
clone_size: .
d_call: .
j_call: TRBJ1-1
cdr3_aa: CASSSRTGGAEAFF
cdr3_nt: TGTGCCAGCAGCTCCCGGACTGGAGGAGCTGAAGCTTTCTTT

v_call: TRBV18
clone_size: .
d_call: TRBD1
j_call: TRBJ2-7
cdr3_aa: CASSPYRDRAYEQYF
cdr3_nt: TGTGCCAGCTCACCTTACCGGGACAGGGCCTACGAGCAGTACTTC

v_call: TRBV19
clone_size: .
d_call: TRBD2
j_call: TRBJ2-3
cdr3_aa: CASSILTRGAGDFTDTQYF
cdr3_nt: TGTGCCAGTAGTATCTTAACTCGAGGAGCGGGGGACTTCACAGATACGCAGTATTTT

v_call: TRBV19
clone_size: .
d_call: TRBD1
j_call: TRBJ2-7
cdr3_aa: CASSPGQGINEQYF
cdr3_nt: TGTGCCAGTAGCCCGGGACAGGGTATAAACGAGCAGTACTTC

v_call: TRBV18
clone_size: .
d_call: .
j_call: TRBJ1-5
cdr3_aa: CASSSAGGNQPQHF
cdr3_nt: TGTGCCAGCTCATCGGCGGGGGGTAATCAGCCCCAGCATTTT

v_call: TRBV5-1
clone_size: .
d_call: TRBD1
j_call: TRBJ2-2
cdr3_aa: CASSITGAPVTGELFF
cdr3_nt: TGCGCCAGCAGCATTACAGGGGCCCCGGTCACCGGGGAGCTGTTTTTT